The 30 T cell receptor beta chains below all came from one sample that was sequenced in a study of PD-L1 blockade in urothelial cancer. TCRdb keeps only in-frame clones here, not all; method: immunoSEQ multiplex PCR. The sample lists some 31,000 clones, roughly three quarters seen once, with about 3% in the top ten. Stated time point: peripheral blood 6 weeks after treatment start. The sequences come from PBMCs, collected around atezolizumab (anti-PD-L1) treatment. All receptors derive from a man between 65 and 85 years old with urothelial cancer.

The chain recombines TRBV9 with TRBJ2-4; 10 bases map to TRBD2. Germline trimming cut 1 base from V and 5 bases from J; bases unmatched to any gene: 3. Germline CDR1 and CDR2: SGDLS and YYNGEE. The CDR3 is 15 residues long. As DNA, the CDR3 is TGTGCCAGCAGCGTAACGAGCGGGGGGGAAAACATTCAGTACTTC. It yields the protein CASSVTSGGENIQYF.

In its sample, this clone was seen a few times. The chain uses TRBV2 and TRBJ2-4; no clear D. There are 16 residues in the CDR3. The germline V gene has CDR1 SNHLY and CDR2 FYNNEI. V was trimmed by 2 bases and J by 0 bases, leaving 11 bases between them. In nucleotides, the CDR3 is TGTGCCAGCAGTGAACCAGAAAGTCTAGCCAAAAACATTCAGTACTTC. Translating gives CASSEPESLAKNIQYF.

The chain recombines TRBV10-1 with TRBJ2-1; TRBD2 matches at 10 bases. J was trimmed by 1 base and V by 6 bases; bases with no gene match: 18. The CDR3 is 20 residues long. CDR1 WNHNN and CDR2 SYGVQD come from the germline V gene (reference sequence). As DNA, the CDR3 is TGCGCCAGCAGGGCACCCAGGACTAGCGGTGCGCGGGAGTCCTACAATGAGCAGTTCTTC. Protein product: CASRAPRTSGARESYNEQFF.

The V gene is TRBV6-1, the J gene TRBJ1-1, with 9 bases identical to TRBD1. The CDR3 is made up of 14 amino acids. Trimming took 7 bases from V and 0 from J; bases not matched to a gene: 3. Germline V lookup: CDR1 MNHNS, CDR2 SASEGT. CDR3 coding DNA: TGTGCCAGCAAAGGACAGGGGATGAACACTGAAGCTTTCTTT. Its protein is CASKGQGMNTEAFF.

The CDR3 loop is CASSLEMVVRTDTQYF. DNA of the CDR3: TGTGCCAGCAGCTTAGAAATGGTTGTTCGGACAGATACGCAGTATTTT. The chain joins TRBV11-2 to TRBJ2-3; no firm D call. V was cut by 0 bases and J by 3 bases, with 13 bases left in between. The CDR3 extends over 16 amino acids. Germline loops: CDR1 SGHAT, CDR2 FQNNGV.

The CDR3 DNA follows: TGTGCCATCAGTGATGGCCAGGTCTACGAGCAGTACTTC. It specifies CAISDGQVYEQYF. V gene TRBV10-3 combines with J gene TRBJ2-7; D uncertain. Trimming stripped 3 bases from V and 3 bases from J, with 9 bases between. The CDR3 is 13 amino acids. CDR1 and CDR2 (germline): ENHRY, SYGVKD.

For the CDR3, the DNA is TGTGCCAGCAGCTTAGGGACAGGGGTCAATCAGCCCCAGCATTTT. Translation gives CASSLGTGVNQPQHF. The V and J genes are TRBV7-2 and TRBJ1-5; the match to TRBD1 covers 9 bases. Trimming took 1 base from V and 3 from J; bases not matched to a gene: 1. Germline assignment: CDR1 SGHTA and CDR2 FQGNSA. The CDR3 runs to 15 residues.

The chain joins TRBV6-6 to TRBJ1-1; unclear D gene. Germline CDR1 MNHNY, CDR2 SVGAGI (reference sequence). CDR3 length equals 16 residues. V lost 0 bases, J lost 5 bases, and 16 bases lay in between. DNA of the CDR3: TGTGCCAGCAGTTACTCAGCGGCACCCCGAAGGACTGAAGCTTTCTTT. Translation gives CASSYSAAPRRTEAFF.

This chain's CDR3 is CASSLWTSGRIRDEQFF. The CDR3 DNA is TGTGCCAGCAGTTTATGGACTAGCGGGAGAATAAGGGATGAGCAGTTCTTC. The chain recombines TRBV27 with TRBJ2-1; 13 positions match TRBD2. CDR1 is MNHEY, CDR2 SMNVEV, per germline (reference sequence). This CDR3 region has 17 residues. Trimming removed 1 base from V and 8 bases from J; junction bases left unmatched: 8.

This sequence joins TRBV5-1 and TRBJ2-1; 12 bases are a match to TRBD2. CDR1 and CDR2 from the germline V gene are SGHRS and YFSETQ. V dropped 2 bases and J dropped 8; count of bases not matched to a gene: 8. CDR3 length: 16 amino acids. The CDR3 coding sequence is TGCGCCAGCAGCTTATCCGGGACTAGCGGGCGGGATGAGCAGTTCTTC. Residues: CASSLSGTSGRDEQFF.

The table lists this clone with a few counts. The chain carries TRBV19 and TRBJ1-6; TRBD1 is a possible D gene (5 bases). Looked up from germline, CDR1 is LNHDA and CDR2 is SQIVND (reference sequence). The CDR3 contains 16 residues. The V end lost 2 bases, the J end lost 4 bases, and 12 bases lay between the germline ends. The CDR3 DNA is TGTGCCAGTAGTATAACTGAATCAGGGTATAATTCACCCCTCCACTTT. Translated: CASSITESGYNSPLHF.

The V gene is TRBV27, the J gene TRBJ2-5; 11 nucleotides agree with TRBD2. The CDR3 runs to 17 residues. From germline, CDR1 is MNHEY and CDR2 SMNVEV (reference sequence). The V segment lost 0 bases and the J segment 5 bases; nucleotides outside the gene matches: 8. The CDR3 DNA follows: TGTGCCAGCAGTTTATCGATAGCGGGAGGGCCGCGGGAGACCCAGTACTTC. It specifies CASSLSIAGGPRETQYF.

This rearrangement joins TRBV2 to TRBJ2-3; no reliable D call. The V gene's germline CDR1 is SNHLY and CDR2 FYNNEI. The CDR3 sequence is 14 residues long. V lost 2 bases to trimming and J lost 2 bases, with 8 bases between them. This chain's CDR3 is CASSEILSTDTQYF. Here the CDR3 DNA reads TGTGCCAGCAGTGAAATTCTTTCCACAGATACGCAGTATTTT.

The chain employs TRBV7-2 and TRBJ2-7, with TRBD2 identical over 9 bases. Germline assignment: CDR1 SGHTA and CDR2 FQGNSA. The CDR3 covers 17 residues. V lost 1 base, J lost 2 bases, and 9 bases stayed unmatched. DNA for the CDR3: TGTGCCAGCAGCTTAGGTATTCTAGCGGGGAGGCCCTACGAGCAGTACTTC. Protein sequence: CASSLGILAGRPYEQYF.

This chain uses TRBV19 with TRBJ1-1; TRBD1 aligns across 7 bases. The CDR3 is 13 residues long. The V and J ends lost 7 bases and 7 bases, in that order; junction bases with no gene match: 9. Germline values: CDR1 LNHDA, CDR2 SQIVND (reference sequence). CDR3 nucleotides: TGTGCCAGTACCACACAGGGGAAGGGTGAAGCTTTCTTT. Translating it yields CASTTQGKGEAFF.

The V gene is TRBV19, the J gene TRBJ2-2; possibly TRBD2 for D (5 bases). With 4 bases removed from V and 5 bases from J, the gap between germline ends came to 11 bases. CDR3 length equals 14 residues. Germline CDR1 LNHDA, CDR2 SQIVND (reference sequence). The CDR3 DNA follows: TGTGCCAGTAGTAAGTTAGGCGGGACCGGGGAGCTGTTTTTT. Amino acid sequence: CASSKLGGTGELFF.

Here the CDR3 reads CASGGGQEQETQYF. CDR3 nucleotide sequence: TGTGCCAGCGGCGGGGGACAGGAGCAAGAGACCCAGTACTTC. This chain joins TRBV7-9 and TRBJ2-5; D possibly corresponds to TRBD1 (8 bases). The CDR3 runs 14 residues. From germline, CDR1 is SEHNR and CDR2 FQNEAQ (reference sequence). V was trimmed by 8 bases and J by 2 bases, leaving 15 bases between them.

The chain carries TRBV19 and TRBJ2-3, with D perhaps TRBD1 (6 bases). Germline CDR1 reads LNHDA; CDR2 reads SQIVND (reference sequence). The V and J ends lost 3 bases and 1 base respectively, with 17 bases between them. This CDR3 spans 17 amino acids. The CDR3 sequence: CASSIGGLSWGTDTQYF. For the CDR3, the DNA is TGTGCCAGTAGTATTGGGGGCCTCTCATGGGGCACAGATACGCAGTATTTT. Looking up the rest from reference TRBV19 and TRBJ2-3 gives the full variable domain: DGGITQSPKYLFRKEGQNVTLSCEQNLNHDAMYWYRQDPGQGLRLIYYSQIVNDFQKGDIAEGYSVSREKKESFPLTVTSAQKNPTAFYLCASSIGGLSWGTDTQYFGPGTRLTVL.

V usage is TRBV19 and J usage is TRBJ2-1, with 9 bases lining up with TRBD1. Germline CDR1 is LNHDA and CDR2 is SQIVND (reference sequence). The junction had 7 bases not matched to a gene; V was cut back by 0 bases and J by 7 bases. The CDR3 sequence is 16 residues long. This CDR3 reads CASSIEGQGTQNEQFF. CDR3 sequence (DNA): TGTGCCAGTAGTATAGAGGGACAGGGAACCCAAAATGAGCAGTTCTTC. The entire variable domain, with the rest obtained from reference TRBV19 and TRBJ2-1, is as follows: DGGITQSPKYLFRKEGQNVTLSCEQNLNHDAMYWYRQDPGQGLRLIYYSQIVNDFQKGDIAEGYSVSREKKESFPLTVTSAQKNPTAFYLCASSIEGQGTQNEQFFGPGTRLTVL.

This chain links TRBV6-1 with TRBJ1-1; 7 bases match TRBD1. Trimming at V came to 1 base and at J to 3 bases, leaving 5 bases not matched to a gene. Germline CDR1 MNHNS, CDR2 SASEGT. The CDR3 contains 15 residues. The CDR3 loop is CASSEVFDRDTEAFF. Written as DNA, the CDR3 is TGTGCCAGCAGTGAAGTTTTTGACAGGGACACTGAAGCTTTCTTT.

The rearrangement uses TRBV19 and TRBJ1-1; unclear D gene. There are 13 residues in the CDR3. CDR1 LNHDA and CDR2 SQIVND come from the germline V gene (reference sequence). The V end was cut by 3 bases, the J end by 5 bases, with 10 bases between. This CDR3 is CASSMKRGTEAFF. CDR3 nucleotides: TGTGCCAGTAGTATGAAACGAGGAACTGAAGCTTTCTTT.

This clone was detected only once. J is TRBJ2-3 and V is TRBV6-5; 15 positions agree with TRBD2. V was clipped by 6 bases and J by 6 bases; unmatched bases: 4. The germline CDR1 and CDR2 sequences are MNHEY and SVGAGI. The CDR3 loop spans 15 amino acids. CDR3 sequence: CASRRTSGRVDTQYF. The CDR3 DNA is TGTGCCAGCAGGCGGACTAGCGGGAGGGTGGATACGCAGTATTTT.

V usage is TRBV27 and J usage is TRBJ1-1; D might be TRBD1 (5 bases). The CDR3 is 16 residues long. From germline, CDR1 is MNHEY and CDR2 SMNVEV (reference sequence). Trimming cost V 5 bases and J 1 base, with 17 bases left between them. CDR3 in amino acids: CASSPRPLDRNTEAFF. CDR3 nucleotides: TGTGCCAGCAGTCCACGCCCCCTCGACAGGAACACTGAAGCTTTCTTT.

The sample holds one count of this clone. The chain carries TRBV7-9 and TRBJ1-2; 7 bases are shared with TRBD1. The ends lost 5 bases at V and 4 bases at J; junction bases unmatched: 13. The CDR3 sequence is 16 residues long. From germline, CDR1 is SEHNR and CDR2 FQNEAQ (reference sequence). The CDR3 DNA sequence: TGTGCCAGCAGCCCCCGGACAGGTACAACCCTCTATGGCTACACCTTC. Its translation: CASSPRTGTTLYGYTF.

In DNA form, the CDR3 reads TGTGCCAGCAGCAAACCCGGGACAGGGGGTGATGGCTACACCTTC. Translation gives CASSKPGTGGDGYTF. The chain recombines TRBV21-1 with TRBJ1-2; the table's D call of TRBD1 was not tested on the DNA. TRBV21-1 is a known pseudogene. The CDR3 is 15 residues long.

The chain is built from TRBV7-9 and TRBJ1-1; a weak D match, TRBD1 (6 bases). V lost 5 bases and J 4 bases, leaving 17 bases between the germline ends. The CDR3 totals 15 residues. CDR1 is SEHNR, CDR2 FQNEAQ, per germline (reference sequence). DNA of the CDR3: TGTGCCAGCAGCCGCATACCGAGAGGGGGCACTGAAGCTTTCTTT. Amino acids: CASSRIPRGGTEAFF. Filled out from reference TRBV7-9 and TRBJ1-1, the complete variable domain reads DTGVSQNPRHKITKRGQNVTFRCDPISEHNRLYWYRQTLGQGPEFLTYFQNEAQLEKSRLLSDRFSAERPKGSFSTLEIQRTEQGDSAMYLCASSRIPRGGTEAFFGQGTRLTVV.

The chain combines TRBV6-6 with TRBJ1-5; no reliable D call. V lost 0 bases to trimming and J lost 4 bases, with 10 bases between them. Per germline, CDR1 MNHNY and CDR2 SVGAGI (reference sequence). The CDR3 is 15 residues long. The CDR3 coding sequence is TGTGCCAGCAGTTACTCTGCGCAGGCGAATCAGCCCCAGCATTTT. Translation: CASSYSAQANQPQHF.

The chain employs TRBV4-3 and TRBJ2-1; no reliable D call. CDR1 is LGHNA and CDR2 is YSLEER in the germline V gene. The V gene lost 2 bases and the J gene lost 0 bases, with 8 bases spanning the gap. The CDR3 consists of 15 residues. CDR3 in amino acids: CASSQYSSSYNEQFF. The CDR3 nucleotides are TGCGCCAGCAGCCAATACAGCAGCTCCTACAATGAGCAGTTCTTC.

This rearrangement joins TRBV4-1 to TRBJ1-1; weak D call: TRBD1 (5 bases). Germline-derived CDR1 and CDR2 are MGHRA and YSYEKL. The CDR3 extends over 15 amino acids. Between the trimmed V and J ends, which lost 3 bases and 1 base, there was a span of 12 bases. This CDR3 is CASSHGRGWNTEAFF. The CDR3 DNA follows: TGCGCCAGCAGCCATGGGAGGGGATGGAACACTGAAGCTTTCTTT.

This clone was counted once. This chain connects TRBV5-4 to TRBJ2-7; 7 bases match TRBD1. In germline, CDR1 is SGHNT, CDR2 YYREEE (reference sequence). This CDR3 contains 15 residues. With 3 bases clipped from V and 6 bases from J, the junction kept 12 bases outside the gene matches. The DNA for the CDR3 is TGTGCCAGCAGCTACCCCCGGGCAGAGGGGGCCGAGCAGTACTTC. Its protein product is CASSYPRAEGAEQYF.